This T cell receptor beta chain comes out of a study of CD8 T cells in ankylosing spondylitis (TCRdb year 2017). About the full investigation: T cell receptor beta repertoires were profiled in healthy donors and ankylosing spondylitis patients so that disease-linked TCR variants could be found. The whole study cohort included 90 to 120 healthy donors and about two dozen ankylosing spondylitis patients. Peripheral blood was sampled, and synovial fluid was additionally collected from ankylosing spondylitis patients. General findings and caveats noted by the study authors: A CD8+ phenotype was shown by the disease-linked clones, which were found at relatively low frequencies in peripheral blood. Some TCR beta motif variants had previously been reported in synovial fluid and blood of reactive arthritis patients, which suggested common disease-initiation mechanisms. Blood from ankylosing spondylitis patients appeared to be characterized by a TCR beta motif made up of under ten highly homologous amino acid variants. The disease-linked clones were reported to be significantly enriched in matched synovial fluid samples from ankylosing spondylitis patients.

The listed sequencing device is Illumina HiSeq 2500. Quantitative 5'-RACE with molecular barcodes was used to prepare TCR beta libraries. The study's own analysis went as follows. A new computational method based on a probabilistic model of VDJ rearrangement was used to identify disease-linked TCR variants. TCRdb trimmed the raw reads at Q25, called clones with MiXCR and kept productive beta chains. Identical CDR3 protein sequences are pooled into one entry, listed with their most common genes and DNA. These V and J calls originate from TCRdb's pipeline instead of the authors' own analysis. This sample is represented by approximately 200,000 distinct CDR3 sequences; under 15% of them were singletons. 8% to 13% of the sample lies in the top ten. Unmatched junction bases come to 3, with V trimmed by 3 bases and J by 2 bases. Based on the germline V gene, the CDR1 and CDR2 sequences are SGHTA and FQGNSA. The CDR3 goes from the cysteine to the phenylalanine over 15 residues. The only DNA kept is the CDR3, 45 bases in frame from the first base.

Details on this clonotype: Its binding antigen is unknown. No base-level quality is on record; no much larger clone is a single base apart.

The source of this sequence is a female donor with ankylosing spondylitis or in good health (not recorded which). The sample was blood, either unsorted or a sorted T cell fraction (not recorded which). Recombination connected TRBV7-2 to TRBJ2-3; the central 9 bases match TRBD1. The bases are TGTGCCAGCAGCTTCCGGACAGGGGACACAGATACGCAGTATTTT. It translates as CASSFRTGDTDTQYF.